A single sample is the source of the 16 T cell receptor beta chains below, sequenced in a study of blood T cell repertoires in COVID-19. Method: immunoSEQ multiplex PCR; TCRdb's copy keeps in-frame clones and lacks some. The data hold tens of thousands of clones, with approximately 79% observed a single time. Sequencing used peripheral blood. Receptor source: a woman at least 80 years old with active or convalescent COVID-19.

The DNA for the CDR3 is TGCAGCGTTGATTCGAGCTCTGGAAACACCATATATTTT. It specifies CSVDSSSGNTIYF. This chain joins TRBV29-1 and TRBJ1-3; no clear D gene. Looked up from germline, CDR1 is SQVTM and CDR2 is ANQGSEA. Trimming cost V 3 bases and J 0 bases, with 6 bases left between them. CDR3 length: 13 residues.

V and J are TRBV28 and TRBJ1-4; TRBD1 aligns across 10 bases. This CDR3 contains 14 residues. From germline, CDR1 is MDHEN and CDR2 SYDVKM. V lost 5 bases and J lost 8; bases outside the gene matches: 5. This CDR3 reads CASSVGTGAEKLFF. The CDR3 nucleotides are TGTGCCAGCAGTGTCGGGACAGGGGCCGAAAAACTGTTTTTT.

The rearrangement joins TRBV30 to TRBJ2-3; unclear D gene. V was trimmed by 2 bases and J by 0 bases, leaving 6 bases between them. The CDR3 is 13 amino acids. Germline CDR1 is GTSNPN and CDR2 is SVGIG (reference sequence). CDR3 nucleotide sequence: TGTGCCTGGAGTTACGGTAGCACAGATACGCAGTATTTT. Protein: CAWSYGSTDTQYF.

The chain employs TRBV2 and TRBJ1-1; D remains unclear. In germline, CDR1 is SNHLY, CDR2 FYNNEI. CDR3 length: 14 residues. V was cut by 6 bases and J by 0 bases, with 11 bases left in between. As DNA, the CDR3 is TGTGCCAGCAGGGGGAGGGAAATGAACACTGAAGCTTTCTTT. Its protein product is CASRGREMNTEAFF.

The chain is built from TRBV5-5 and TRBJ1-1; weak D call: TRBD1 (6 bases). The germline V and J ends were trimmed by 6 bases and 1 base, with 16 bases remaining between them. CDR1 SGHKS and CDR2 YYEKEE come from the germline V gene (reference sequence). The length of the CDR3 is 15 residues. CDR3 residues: CASNWQTGPNTEAFF. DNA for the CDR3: TGTGCCAGCAACTGGCAGACAGGACCGAACACTGAAGCTTTCTTT. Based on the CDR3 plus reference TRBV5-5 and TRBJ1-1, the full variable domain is DAGVTQSPTHLIKTRGQQVTLRCSPISGHKSVSWYQQVLGQGPQFIFQYYEKEERGRGNFPDRFSARQFPNYSSELNVNALLLGDSALYLCASNWQTGPNTEAFFGQGTRLTVV.

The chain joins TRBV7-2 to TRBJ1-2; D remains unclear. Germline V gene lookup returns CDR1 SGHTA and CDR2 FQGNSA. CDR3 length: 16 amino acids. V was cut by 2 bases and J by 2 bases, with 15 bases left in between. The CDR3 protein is CASSLWSDSSNYGYTF. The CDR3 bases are TGTGCCAGCAGCTTATGGTCCGATTCAAGCAACTATGGCTACACCTTC.

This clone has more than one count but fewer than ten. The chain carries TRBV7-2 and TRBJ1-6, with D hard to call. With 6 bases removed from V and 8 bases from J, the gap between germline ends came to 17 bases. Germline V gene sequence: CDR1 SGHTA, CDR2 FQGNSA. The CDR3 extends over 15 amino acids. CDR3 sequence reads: CASRVTTGVDSPLHF. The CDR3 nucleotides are TGTGCCAGCAGAGTAACGACTGGAGTAGATTCACCCCTCCACTTT. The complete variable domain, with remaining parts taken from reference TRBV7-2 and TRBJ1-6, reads GAGVSQSPSNKVTEKGKDVELRCDPISGHTALYWYRQSLGQGLEFLIYFQGNSAPDKSGLPSDRFSAERTGGSVSTLTIQRTQQEDSAVYLCASRVTTGVDSPLHFGNGTRLTVT.

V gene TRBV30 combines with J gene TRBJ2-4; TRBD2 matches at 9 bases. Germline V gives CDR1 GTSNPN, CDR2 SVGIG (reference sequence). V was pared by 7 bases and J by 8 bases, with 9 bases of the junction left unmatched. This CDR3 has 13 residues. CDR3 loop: CALDSGSLDIQYF. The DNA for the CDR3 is TGTGCCTTAGATAGCGGGAGTTTGGACATTCAGTACTTC.

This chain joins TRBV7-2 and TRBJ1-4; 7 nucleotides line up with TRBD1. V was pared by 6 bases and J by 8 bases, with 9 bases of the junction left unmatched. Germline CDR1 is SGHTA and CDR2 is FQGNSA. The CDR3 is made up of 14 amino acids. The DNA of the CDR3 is TGTGCCAGCAGTCTCAGGGGGTCGGGCGAAAAACTGTTTTTT. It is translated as CASSLRGSGEKLFF.

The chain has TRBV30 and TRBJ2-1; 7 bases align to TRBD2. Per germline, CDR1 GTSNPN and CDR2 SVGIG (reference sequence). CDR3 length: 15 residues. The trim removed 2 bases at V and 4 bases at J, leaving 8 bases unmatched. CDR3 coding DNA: TGTGCCTGGAGTAGCTTGGCGGGAGTGTACAATGAGCAGTTCTTC. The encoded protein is CAWSSLAGVYNEQFF.

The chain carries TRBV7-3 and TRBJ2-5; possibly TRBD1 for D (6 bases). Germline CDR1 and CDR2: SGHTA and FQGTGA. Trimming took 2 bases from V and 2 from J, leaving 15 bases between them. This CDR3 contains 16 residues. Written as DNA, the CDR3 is TGTGCCAGCAGCTTACGAGGAAGGGACAAACAAGAGACCCAGTACTTC. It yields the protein CASSLRGRDKQETQYF.

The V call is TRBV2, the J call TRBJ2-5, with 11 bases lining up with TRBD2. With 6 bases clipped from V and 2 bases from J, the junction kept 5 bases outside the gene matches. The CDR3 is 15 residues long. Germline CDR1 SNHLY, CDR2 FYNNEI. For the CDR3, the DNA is TGTGCCAGCAGGGAACTAGCGGGAGCGCAAGAGACCCAGTACTTC. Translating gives CASRELAGAQETQYF.

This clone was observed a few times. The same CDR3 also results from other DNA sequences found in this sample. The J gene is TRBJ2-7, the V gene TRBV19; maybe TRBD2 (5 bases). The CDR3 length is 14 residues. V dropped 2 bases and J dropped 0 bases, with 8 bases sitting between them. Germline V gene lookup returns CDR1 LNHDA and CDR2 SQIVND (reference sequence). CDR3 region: CASSIQDSSYEQYF. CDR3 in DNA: TGTGCCAGTAGTATACAGGACTCCTCCTACGAGCAGTACTTC.

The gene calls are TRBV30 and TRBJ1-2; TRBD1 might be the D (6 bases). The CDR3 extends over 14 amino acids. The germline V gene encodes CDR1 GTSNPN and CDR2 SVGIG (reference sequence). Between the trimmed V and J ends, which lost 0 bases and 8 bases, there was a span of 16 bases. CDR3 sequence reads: CAWSVLTGNGGYTF. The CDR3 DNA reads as TGTGCCTGGAGTGTACTAACAGGGAATGGCGGCTACACCTTC.

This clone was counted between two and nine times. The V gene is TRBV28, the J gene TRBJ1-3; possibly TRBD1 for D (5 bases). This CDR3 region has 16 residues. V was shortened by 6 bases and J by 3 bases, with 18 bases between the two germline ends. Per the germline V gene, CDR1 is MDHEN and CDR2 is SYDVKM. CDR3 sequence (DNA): TGTGCCAGCAGGAGGTTTGCGTTCAGGGATGGAAACACCATATATTTT. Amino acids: CASRRFAFRDGNTIYF.

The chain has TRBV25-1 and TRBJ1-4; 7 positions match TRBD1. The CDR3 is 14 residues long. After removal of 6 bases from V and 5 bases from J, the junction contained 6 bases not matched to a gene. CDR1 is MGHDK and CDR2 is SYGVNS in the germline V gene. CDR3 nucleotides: TGTGCCAGCAGCATTAACAGGGGAAATGAAAAACTGTTTTTT. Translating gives CASSINRGNEKLFF.